The clone carrying this T cell receptor (beta chain) was detected only a few times. V gave up 5 bases and J gave up 2 bases; unmatched junction bases: 10. The CDR3 runs to 16 residues. Germline assignment: CDR1 SGHAT and CDR2 FQNNGV. This entry comes from a study of cytomegalovirus exposure and HLA in healthy donors. PCR employed 60 Vbeta and 13 Jbeta primers. Here immunoSEQ multiplex PCR was the method, and the copy in TCRdb shows in-frame clones only, minus some. The data contain roughly 120,000 clones, roughly 80% of them seen just once; the ten biggest clones take up around 1.5%. This chain uses TRBV11-2 with TRBJ2-7, with 9 bases fitting TRBD1. The clonotype comes from a young woman in good health and CMV-seronegative. The source material was PBMCs. The CDR3 protein is CASSAPSGQGTYEQYF. CDR3 nucleotides: TGTGCCAGCAGCGCCCCCTCGGGACAGGGAACCTACGAGCAGTACTTC.